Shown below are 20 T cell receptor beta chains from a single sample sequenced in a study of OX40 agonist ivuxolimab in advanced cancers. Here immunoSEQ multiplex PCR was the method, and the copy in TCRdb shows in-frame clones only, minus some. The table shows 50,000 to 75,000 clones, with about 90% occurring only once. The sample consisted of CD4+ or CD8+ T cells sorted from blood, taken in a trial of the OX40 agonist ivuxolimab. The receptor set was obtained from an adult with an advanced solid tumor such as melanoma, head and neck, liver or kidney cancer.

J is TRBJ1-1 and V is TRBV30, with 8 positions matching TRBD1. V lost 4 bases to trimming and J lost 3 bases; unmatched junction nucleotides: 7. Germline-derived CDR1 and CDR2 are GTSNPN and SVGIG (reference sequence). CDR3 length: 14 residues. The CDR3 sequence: CAWTRTGYHTEAFF. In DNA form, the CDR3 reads TGTGCCTGGACGCGGACAGGGTATCACACTGAAGCTTTCTTT.

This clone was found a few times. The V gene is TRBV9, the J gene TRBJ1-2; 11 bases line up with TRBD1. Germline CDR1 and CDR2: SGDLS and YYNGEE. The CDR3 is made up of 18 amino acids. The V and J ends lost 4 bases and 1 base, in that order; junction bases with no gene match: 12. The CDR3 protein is CASSFTGTGGTINYGYTF. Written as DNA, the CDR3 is TGTGCCAGCAGCTTCACCGGGACAGGGGGAACAATTAACTATGGCTACACCTTC. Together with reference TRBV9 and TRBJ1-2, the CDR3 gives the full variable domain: DSGVTQTPKHLITATGQRVTLRCSPRSGDLSVYWYQQSLDQGLQFLIQYYNGEERAKGNILERFSAQQFPDLHSELNLSSLELGDSALYFCASSFTGTGGTINYGYTFGSGTRLTVV.

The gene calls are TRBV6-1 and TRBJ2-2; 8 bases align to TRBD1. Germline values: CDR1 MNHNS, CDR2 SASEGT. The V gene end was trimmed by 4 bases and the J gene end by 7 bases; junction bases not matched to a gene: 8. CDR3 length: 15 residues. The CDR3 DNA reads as TGTGCCAGCAGTGGAATGACAGGGGCAGGCGGGGAGCTGTTTTTT. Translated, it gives CASSGMTGAGGELFF.

The CDR3 loop is CASSGSNYGYTF. DNA of the CDR3: TGTGCCAGCTCCGGTTCTAACTATGGCTACACCTTC. V gene TRBV27 combines with J gene TRBJ1-2, with D unresolved. V shed 8 bases and J shed 0 bases, with 7 bases lying between them. Germline loops: CDR1 MNHEY, CDR2 SMNVEV (reference sequence). This CDR3 is 12 amino acids long.

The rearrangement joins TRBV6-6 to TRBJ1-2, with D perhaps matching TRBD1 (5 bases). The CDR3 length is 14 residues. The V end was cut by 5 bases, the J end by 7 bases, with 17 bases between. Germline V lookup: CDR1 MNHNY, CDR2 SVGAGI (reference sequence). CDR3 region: CASSELSGLGGYTF. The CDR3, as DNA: TGTGCCAGCAGTGAGCTCTCAGGGCTTGGTGGCTACACCTTC.

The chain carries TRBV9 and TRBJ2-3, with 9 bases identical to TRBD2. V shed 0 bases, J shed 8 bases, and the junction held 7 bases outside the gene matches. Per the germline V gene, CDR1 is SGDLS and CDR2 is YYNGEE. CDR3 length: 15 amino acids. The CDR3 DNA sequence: TGTGCCAGCAGCGTAGGTTTAGCGGGAGAAGGTACGCAGTATTTT. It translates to CASSVGLAGEGTQYF.

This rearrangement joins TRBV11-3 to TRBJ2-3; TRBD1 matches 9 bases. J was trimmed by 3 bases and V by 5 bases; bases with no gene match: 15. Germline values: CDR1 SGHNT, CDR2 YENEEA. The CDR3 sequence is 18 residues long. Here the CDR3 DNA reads TGTGCCAGCAGCCGCGGACAGGGGACGATGACGACTACAGATACGCAGTATTTT. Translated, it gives CASSRGQGTMTTTDTQYF.

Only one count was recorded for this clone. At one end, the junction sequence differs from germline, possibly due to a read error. CDR3 sequence (DNA): TGTGCTAGCAGCGCGGGACAGTCCCAAGAGACCCAGTACTTC. Encoded protein: CASSAGQSQETQYF. This chain uses TRBV7-7 with TRBJ2-5; TRBD1 might be the D (7 bases). Germline CDR1 SSHAT, CDR2 FNYEAQ (reference sequence). This CDR3 has 14 amino acids.

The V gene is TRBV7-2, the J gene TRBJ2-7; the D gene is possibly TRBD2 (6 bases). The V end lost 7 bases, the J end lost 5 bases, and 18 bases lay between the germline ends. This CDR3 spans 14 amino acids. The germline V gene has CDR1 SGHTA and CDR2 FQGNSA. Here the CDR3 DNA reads TGTGCCAGCACCGACGCCGGGAGCTACAACGAGCAGTACTTC. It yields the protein CASTDAGSYNEQYF.

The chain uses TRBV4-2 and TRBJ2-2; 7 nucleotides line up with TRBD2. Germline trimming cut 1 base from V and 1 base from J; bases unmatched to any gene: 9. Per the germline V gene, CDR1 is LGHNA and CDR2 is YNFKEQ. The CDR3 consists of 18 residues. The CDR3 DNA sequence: TGTGCCAGCAGCCAAGGGACCACTAGCGTACGGAACACCGGGGAGCTGTTTTTT. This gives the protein CASSQGTTSVRNTGELFF.

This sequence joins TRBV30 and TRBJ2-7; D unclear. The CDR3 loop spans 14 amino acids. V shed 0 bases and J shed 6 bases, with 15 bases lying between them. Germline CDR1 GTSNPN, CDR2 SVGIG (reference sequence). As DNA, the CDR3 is TGTGCCTGGAGTGTGGGTCCCGTCCGTGGCGAGCAGTACTTC. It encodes CAWSVGPVRGEQYF.

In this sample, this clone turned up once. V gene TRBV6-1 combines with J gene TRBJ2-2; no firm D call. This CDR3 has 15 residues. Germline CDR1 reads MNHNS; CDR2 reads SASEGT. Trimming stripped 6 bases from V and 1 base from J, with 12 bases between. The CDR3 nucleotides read TGTGCCAGCAGGGCCGCCGGTCAGAACACCGGGGAGCTGTTTTTT. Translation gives CASRAAGQNTGELFF.

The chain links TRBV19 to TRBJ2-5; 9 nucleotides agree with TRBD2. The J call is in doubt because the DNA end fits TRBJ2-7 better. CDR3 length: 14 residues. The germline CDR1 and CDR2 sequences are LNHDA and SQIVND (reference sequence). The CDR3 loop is CASTTTSGSYEQYF. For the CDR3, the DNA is TGTGCCAGTACCACGACTAGCGGCTCCTACGAGCAGTACTTC.

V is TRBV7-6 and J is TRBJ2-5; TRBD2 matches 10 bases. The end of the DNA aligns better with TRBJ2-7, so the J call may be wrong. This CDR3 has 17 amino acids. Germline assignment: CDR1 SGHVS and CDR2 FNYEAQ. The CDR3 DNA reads TGTGCCAGCAGCTTAGGAGCGGGAGGGTCCCTTACTTACGAGCAGTACTTC. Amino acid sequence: CASSLGAGGSLTYEQYF.

CDR3 residues: CASRAQGPGNTIYF. The CDR3 DNA reads as TGTGCCAGCAGGGCCCAGGGGCCTGGAAACACCATATATTTT. The gene calls are TRBV5-4 and TRBJ1-3; perhaps TRBD1 as D (6 bases). With 5 bases removed from V and 2 bases from J, the gap between germline ends came to 11 bases. This CDR3 spans 14 amino acids. Germline V gives CDR1 SGHNT, CDR2 YYREEE (reference sequence).

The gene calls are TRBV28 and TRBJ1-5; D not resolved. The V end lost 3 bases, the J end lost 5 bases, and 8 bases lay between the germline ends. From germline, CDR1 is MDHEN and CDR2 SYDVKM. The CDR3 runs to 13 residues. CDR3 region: CASSFGWYQPQHF. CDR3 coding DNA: TGTGCCAGCAGTTTCGGGTGGTATCAGCCCCAGCATTTT.

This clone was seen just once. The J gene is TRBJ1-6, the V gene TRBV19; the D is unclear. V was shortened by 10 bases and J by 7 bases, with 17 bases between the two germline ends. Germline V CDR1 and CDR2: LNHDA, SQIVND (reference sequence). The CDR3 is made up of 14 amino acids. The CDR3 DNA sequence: TGTGCCACCCAGGACGGGCCGTTGAATTCACCCCTCCACTTT. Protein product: CATQDGPLNSPLHF.

CDR3 sequence (DNA): TGTGCCAGCAGTGGGGGTGAGGGTCCCTATGGCTACACCTTC. It codes for CASSGGEGPYGYTF. V gene TRBV6-4 combines with J gene TRBJ1-2; D gene ambiguous. This CDR3 comprises 14 residues. V was shortened by 4 bases and J by 4 bases, with 13 bases between the two germline ends. Germline CDR1 is MRHNA and CDR2 is SNTAGT.

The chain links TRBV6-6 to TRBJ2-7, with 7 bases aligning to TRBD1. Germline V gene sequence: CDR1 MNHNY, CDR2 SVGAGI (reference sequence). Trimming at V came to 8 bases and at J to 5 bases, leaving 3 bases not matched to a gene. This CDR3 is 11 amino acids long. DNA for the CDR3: TGTGCCAGCGCACAGGGGCACGAGCAGTACTTC. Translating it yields CASAQGHEQYF.

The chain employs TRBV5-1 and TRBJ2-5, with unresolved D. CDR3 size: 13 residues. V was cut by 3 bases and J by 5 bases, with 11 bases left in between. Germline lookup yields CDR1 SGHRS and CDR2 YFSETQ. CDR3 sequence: CASSSGLAETQYF. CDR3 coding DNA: TGCGCCAGCAGCTCGGGTCTCGCGGAGACCCAGTACTTC. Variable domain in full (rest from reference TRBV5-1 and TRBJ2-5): KAGVTQTPRYLIKTRGQQVTLSCSPISGHRSVSWYQQTPGQGLQFLFEYFSETQRNKGNFPGRFSGRQFSNSRSEMNVSTLELGDSALYLCASSSGLAETQYFGPGTRLLVL.